Sequencing of this TCR beta chain was carried out in a study of early T cells in non-severe SARS-CoV-2 infection. Whole-study context: Alpha and beta chains were unpaired, from unsorted whole-blood bulk RNA. The study's findings and limits: Matching with VDJdb favored anti-spike CD8 responses (missing private and CD4 specificities).

Unique molecular identifiers (one per individual cDNA molecule) were attached. Each CDR3 protein gets one entry after TCRdb re-called the 5' RACE reads with MiXCR. The sample carries nearly 60,000 distinct CDR3 sequences, over 9.5% recorded once. This clonotype was seen more than once but under ten times. The antigen remains unidentified. Trimming took 5 bases from V and 8 from J, leaving 10 bases between them. This CDR3 spans 11 amino acids. CDR1 and CDR2 (germline): SGHAT, FQNNGV. This chain uses TRBV11-2 with TRBJ2-7; D is tentatively TRBD1 or TRBD2 (6 bases each). Sample: whole blood. This TCR came from an adult who was a healthcare worker with PCR-confirmed SARS-CoV-2 infection or an uninfected control (not recorded which). Written as DNA, the CDR3 is TGTGCCAGCAGCGGAGGGGGGAAGCAGTACTTC. This sequence encodes CASSGGGKQYF.